The clone carrying this T cell receptor beta chain turned up a few times. This CDR3 is built from 14 residues. V lost 4 bases and J lost 2, with 8 bases in between. CDR1 and CDR2 (germline): MNHNS, SASEGT. PCR amplification relied on 60 Vbeta primers (plus 13 Jbeta primers). Here immunoSEQ multiplex PCR was the method, and the copy in TCRdb shows in-frame clones only, minus some. The sample has 85,000 to 90,000 clones, roughly 80% seen once. This entry is derived from a study of cytomegalovirus exposure and HLA in healthy donors. The TCR comes from a man aged 25-45 years in good health and CMV-seropositive. Sequenced sample: PBMCs. The chain uses TRBV6-1 and TRBJ1-4; no reliable D call. CDR3 in DNA: TGTGCCAGCAGTGGTGGGCTGACTAATGAAAAACTGTTTTTT. Its protein product is CASSGGLTNEKLFF.